This T cell receptor (beta chain) is from a study of T cell changes during pregnancy in multiple sclerosis. This table comes from immunoSEQ multiplex PCR, and its TCRdb copy is limited to in-frame clones, with some not included. Of under 100,000 clones listed, around 93% are singletons. Germline V gene data show CDR1 as SGHVS and CDR2 as FQNEAQ. V was pared by 1 base and J by 5 bases, with 11 bases between. The CDR3 has 14 amino acids. The clonotype comes from a female donor with multiple sclerosis, enrolled in a pregnancy study. The V call is TRBV7-8, the J call TRBJ2-5; TRBD1 might be the D (5 bases). The starting material was peripheral blood, obtained in the third trimester of pregnancy. CDR3 DNA sequence: TGTGCCAGCAGCTTAGTGGGGCCGGAGGAGACCCAGTACTTC. Translation gives CASSLVGPEETQYF.